This T cell receptor beta chain was recovered during a study of blood T cell repertoires in COVID-19. Background on the study: Samples representing acute and convalescent COVID-19 were sourced from the United States, Italy and Spain. The cDNA or gDNA used as material had been derived from T cells, B-cell-depleted T cells, or PBMCs.

Libraries were prepared by immunoSEQ multiplex PCR; TCRdb keeps only in-frame clonotypes and omits some of them. The data show about 250,000 clones, about 89% seen once. CDR3 length: 17 residues. Between the trimmed V and J ends, which lost 2 bases and 0 bases, there was a span of 17 bases. Germline values: CDR1 SGDLS, CDR2 YYNGEE. The sequence was obtained from a woman aged 55-69 years who had recovered from COVID-19. The V call is TRBV9, the J call TRBJ1-2, with a tentative D call TRBD1 (5 bases). The sequenced sample was peripheral blood. The CDR3 loop reads CASSVAGRVGPNYGYTF. CDR3 bases: TGTGCCAGCAGCGTCGCAGGGAGGGTAGGGCCTAACTATGGCTACACCTTC.